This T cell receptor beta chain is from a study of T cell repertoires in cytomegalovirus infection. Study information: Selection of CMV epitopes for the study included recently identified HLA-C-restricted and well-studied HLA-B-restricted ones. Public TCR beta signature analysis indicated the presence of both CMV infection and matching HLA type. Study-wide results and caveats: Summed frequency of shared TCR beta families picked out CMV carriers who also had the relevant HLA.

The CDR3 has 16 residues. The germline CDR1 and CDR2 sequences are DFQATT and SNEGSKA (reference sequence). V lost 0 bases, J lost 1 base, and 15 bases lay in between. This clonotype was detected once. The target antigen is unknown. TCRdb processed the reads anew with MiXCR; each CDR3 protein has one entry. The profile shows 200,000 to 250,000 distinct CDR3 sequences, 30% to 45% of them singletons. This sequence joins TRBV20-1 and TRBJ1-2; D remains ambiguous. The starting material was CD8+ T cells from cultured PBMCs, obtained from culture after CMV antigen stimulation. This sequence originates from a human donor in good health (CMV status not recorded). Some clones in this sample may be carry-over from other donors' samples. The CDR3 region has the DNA TGCAGTGCTAGAGATCGCGGCAACCGACATAACTATGGCTACACCTTC. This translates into CSARDRGNRHNYGYTF.